These 9 T cell receptor beta chains share one sample of origin, sequenced in a study of shared T cell receptors in the human thymus. Produced via immunoSEQ multiplex PCR; TCRdb's table is partial and in-frame only. This sample yields about 660,000 clones, of which around 87% are seen a single time; 0.0094% belongs to the top ten. This sample was shared with a second study, whose subject was human thymus T cells.

Sequenced material: thymocytes. The receptors shown here come from a boy under two years old with a congenital heart defect.

V gene TRBV11-3 combines with J gene TRBJ2-1; 9 nucleotides agree with TRBD2. V lost 5 bases to trimming and J lost 1 base; unmatched junction nucleotides: 6. This CDR3 contains 16 residues. CDR1 and CDR2 from the germline V gene are SGHNT and YENEEA. DNA of the CDR3: TGTGCCAGCAGCAAAAGCGGGAGGTCATCCTACAATGAGCAGTTCTTC. Translated: CASSKSGRSSYNEQFF.

CDR3 coding DNA: TGCGCCAGCAGCCAGGGGGGGGGCCTTCGCAGTGAGCAGTTCTTC. This translates into CASSQGGGLRSEQFF. This chain uses TRBV4-3 with TRBJ2-1; possible D gene TRBD2, 7 bases. The V and J ends lost 3 bases and 9 bases respectively, with 18 bases between them. This CDR3 comprises 15 residues. Germline assignment: CDR1 LGHNA and CDR2 YSLEER.

The chain has TRBV4-3 and TRBJ2-5; 8 bases line up with TRBD1. V gave up 1 base and J gave up 2 bases; unmatched junction bases: 9. Germline V gives CDR1 LGHNA, CDR2 YSLEER. This CDR3 has 17 amino acids. The CDR3 nucleotides read TGCGCCAGCAGCCAAGCGCCAGACAGGGGAGGTCAAGAGACCCAGTACTTC. Translation gives CASSQAPDRGGQETQYF.

V is TRBV7-2 and J is TRBJ2-2; tentatively, D is TRBD2 (6 bases). The CDR3 is 15 residues long. Germline V lookup: CDR1 SGHTA, CDR2 FQGNSA. V shed 7 bases and J shed 3 bases, with 15 bases lying between them. In nucleotides, the CDR3 is TGTGCCAGCACCCCCGCTGGCGGGGACACCGGGGAGCTGTTTTTT. Its protein product is CASTPAGGDTGELFF.

The chain employs TRBV6-1 and TRBJ2-7, with 7 nucleotides matching TRBD1. The CDR3 is made up of 14 amino acids. Looked up from germline, CDR1 is MNHNS and CDR2 is SASEGT. Germline trimming cut 3 bases from V and 0 bases from J; bases unmatched to any gene: 2. CDR3 nucleotides: TGTGCCAGCAGTGACCGGACAGGCTCCTACGAGCAGTACTTC. This translates into CASSDRTGSYEQYF.

This sequence joins TRBV27 and TRBJ1-2; a weak D match, TRBD1 (5 bases). This CDR3 is built from 12 residues. V was clipped by 3 bases and J by 7 bases, with 9 bases between them. The germline CDR1 and CDR2 sequences are MNHEY and SMNVEV (reference sequence). The DNA of the CDR3 is TGTGCCAGCAGTTTTCTGGGGGGTGGCTACACCTTC. Translation gives CASSFLGGGYTF.

The count of this clone is one. The rearrangement links TRBV7-4 to TRBJ1-2; D not certain. The germline CDR1 and CDR2 sequences are SGHVT and SQSDAQ. The V end lost 1 base, the J end lost 2 bases, and 11 bases lay between the germline ends. The CDR3 loop spans 15 amino acids. The DNA of the CDR3 is TGTGCCAGCAGCTTAGAAGACGGAGAAAACTATGGCTACACCTTC. Its translation: CASSLEDGENYGYTF.

The chain has TRBV6-5 and TRBJ2-1, with 8 bases identical to TRBD2. Germline trimming cut 3 bases from V and 9 bases from J; bases unmatched to any gene: 10. The length of the CDR3 is 15 residues. Germline V lookup: CDR1 MNHEY, CDR2 SVGAGI. As DNA, the CDR3 is TGTGCCAGCAGTTATAAGCGGGCCGGGGGGGCTGAGCAGTTCTTC. Amino acid sequence: CASSYKRAGGAEQFF.

The chain uses TRBV9 and TRBJ2-1; 10 positions match TRBD2. Germline V CDR1 and CDR2: SGDLS, YYNGEE. V trimming: 4 bases; J trimming: 6 bases; junction bases outside the gene matches: 4. This CDR3 is built from 14 residues. The CDR3 reads CASSSRTSGNEQFF. The CDR3 bases are TGTGCCAGCAGCTCGAGGACTAGCGGCAATGAGCAGTTCTTC.